The TCR beta chain described here comes from a study of blood T cell repertoires in COVID-19 (TCRdb year 2020). Broadly, across the study: Samples from collaborators originated in the United States, Italy and Spain and spanned both the acute and convalescent phases of COVID-19. The repertoires were made available in a free public database intended to serve as a resource for research on the immune response to SARS-CoV-2. Deeply sampled blood TCRbeta repertoires from subjects exposed to, actively infected with, or recovered from COVID-19 were included in the dataset. The material from the prospective study consisted of cDNA or gDNA derived from T cells, B-cell-depleted T cells, or PBMCs. Samples were obtained from the ongoing ImmuneRACE study (first 160 participants) and from over 1,000 subjects provided by 6 global collaborators. Sample metadata almost always included a de-identified subject ID, COVID-19 status, age in years and sex. Where available, HLA class I and class II types were obtained from metadata supplied by the sample provider rather than from assay-based typing.

What the authors observed across the whole study: The amount of clinical and demographic metadata varied by source and participant and was provided uncurated.

The immunoSEQ Assay, a bias-controlled multiplex PCR, was used to amplify TCRbeta CDR3 regions from genomic DNA. Per the original workflow: Nucleated cell counts per sample were estimated from amplification of reference gene primers within the assay. Sequence reads were collapsed and filtered to measure the absolute abundance of every unique TCRbeta CDR3 rearrangement. Productive Simpson clonality was computed per sample as the square root of Simpson's diversity index over productive rearrangements. What TCRdb holds here is the immuneACCESS table cut down to in-frame rearrangements. Part of the clones is not present; checked against another copy, under half of the missing clones reflect an unresolved V gene, and the others are unexplained. V and J calls and clone size are copied from that table; D and trimming were computed from the DNA. In all, the sample holds approximately 270,000 clones, and roughly nine tenths of those were seen once. Together, the top ten hold 2% to 2.5% of the sample.

With regard to this clone: The antigen it recognizes is unknown. No much larger clone is present one base from it, and per-base qualities are unavailable.

The collaborating institutions used their own protocols to collect whole blood in K2EDTA tubes. For TCRbeta analysis, collaborator samples were shipped as frozen whole blood, as isolated PBMCs, or as DNA extracted from either sample type. The specimen was peripheral blood. The receptor's source is a man aged 45-60 years with acute or convalescent COVID-19.

The CDR3 region: CASSYTSTGELFF. In nucleotides, the sequence is TGTGCCAGCAGCTATACTAGCACCGGGGAGCTGTTTTTT. The V and J genes are TRBV3-1 (or the pseudogene TRBV3-2) and TRBJ2-2, and TRBD2 may be the D gene, going by 5 matching bases. The CDR3 runs 13 residues from the cysteine to the phenylalanine. The only DNA kept is the CDR3, 39 bases in frame from the first base. Via the germline V gene (reference sequence), CDR1 is LGHDT and CDR2 YNNKEL. V is shortened by 5 bases, J by 4 bases, and the region joining them spans 8 bases.